This T cell receptor (beta chain) came from a study of T cell clonality in common variable immunodeficiency. TCRdb's table, derived via immunoSEQ multiplex PCR, lists solely in-frame clones and lacks some. The counts give under 65,000 clones, none of them seen only once; around 0.84% is held by the top ten. General observations from the study: TCRbeta clonality was increased in CVID versus healthy controls. T cell subpopulation sequencing would be needed to explain CVID clonality. CVID subjects shared fewer TCRbeta clones than healthy controls did.

This clone occurred a few times. What it binds is not known. At one end the junction does not follow the germline gene, possibly because of a read error. The CDR3 end lies 3 residues beyond the end of the read and is filled in from the germline J gene. The CDR3 length is 15 residues. Per the germline V gene, CDR1 is SNHLY and CDR2 is FYNNEI. V gene TRBV2 combines with J gene TRBJ2-2, with 7 bases identical to TRBD2. The sample was peripheral blood mononuclear cells. The sequence came from a person aged 18 to 75 in good health. The CDR3 bases that were read are TGTGCCAGCAGTACCGGGACTACGAACACCGGGGGG. It codes for CASSTGTTNTGG. The CDR3 in its entirety is CASSTGTTNTGGLFF.